This T cell receptor beta chain came from a study of chemoradiotherapy in HPV16-positive cancers. V lost 8 bases, J lost 3 bases, and 16 bases lay in between. The germline CDR1 and CDR2 sequences are SGHTA and FQGNSA. CDR3 length equals 14 residues. Here immunoSEQ multiplex PCR was the method, and the copy in TCRdb shows in-frame clones only, minus some. The sample includes fewer than 15,000 clones, 55% to 65% of them seen just once. This sample was gathered from a patient who underwent chemoradiotherapy. The receptor was derived from a human donor with HPV-associated anogenital cancer. The chain recombines TRBV7-2 with TRBJ2-5; no clear D. The CDR3 sequence: CASGFSLSKETQYF. The CDR3 bases are TGTGCCAGCGGATTTAGCCTGTCGAAAGAGACCCAGTACTTC.